What follows are 31 T cell receptor beta chains derived from one specimen sequenced in a study of control samples from healthy donors and cancer patients. This table comes from immunoSEQ multiplex PCR, and its TCRdb copy is limited to in-frame clones, with some not included. The sample contains 100,000 to 150,000 clones, around nine tenths of which appear only once. The sequenced material came from blood. The receptors stem from a man between 18 and 35 years old in good health.

This sequence joins TRBV30 and TRBJ2-2; either TRBD1 or TRBD2 may fit D (5 bases each). The CDR3 has 19 amino acids. V was trimmed by 2 bases and J by 5 bases, leaving 27 bases between them. In germline, CDR1 is GTSNPN, CDR2 SVGIG (reference sequence). CDR3 nucleotide sequence: TGTGCCTGGAGTCACCCGGGGTGGGGCCGAACACGGATTACCGGGGAGCTGTTTTTT. This codes for CAWSHPGWGRTRITGELFF. The full variable domain, its missing parts supplied by reference TRBV30 and TRBJ2-2, is SQTIHQWPATLVQPVGSPLSLECTVEGTSNPNLYWYRQAAGRGLQLLFYSVGIGQISSEVPQNLSASRPQDRQFILSSKKLLLSDSGFYLCAWSHPGWGRTRITGELFFGEGSRLTVL.

CDR3 region: CASSVLAGKETQYF. In DNA, the CDR3 is TGTGCCAGCAGCGTATTAGCGGGAAAAGAGACCCAGTACTTC. This chain connects TRBV6-5 to TRBJ2-5, with TRBD2 matching over 8 bases. Germline V gives CDR1 MNHEY, CDR2 SVGAGI. The V and J ends lost 6 bases and 3 bases, in that order; junction bases with no gene match: 6. The CDR3 totals 14 residues.

The rearrangement uses TRBV28 and TRBJ1-6, with D perhaps TRBD1 (5 bases). Deletions cut 7 bases from V and 6 bases from J, with 13 bases between. In germline, CDR1 is MDHEN, CDR2 SYDVKM. The CDR3 totals 14 residues. The CDR3 reads CASIRDWGNSPLHF. In DNA, the CDR3 is TGTGCCAGCATACGGGACTGGGGTAATTCACCCCTCCACTTT. Filled out from reference TRBV28 and TRBJ1-6, the complete variable domain reads DVKVTQSSRYLVKRTGEKVFLECVQDMDHENMFWYRQDPGLGLRLIYFSYDVKMKEKGDIPEGYSVSREKKERFSLILESASTNQTSMYLCASIRDWGNSPLHFGNGTRLTVT.

V usage is TRBV2 and J usage is TRBJ2-6; D possibly corresponds to TRBD1 (5 bases). This CDR3 is 18 amino acids long. Germline CDR1 SNHLY, CDR2 FYNNEI. V gave up 4 bases and J gave up 9 bases, with 25 bases separating them. This CDR3 reads CASSVSFSLLAGHNVLTF. DNA for the CDR3: TGTGCCAGCAGTGTCTCCTTTAGCCTATTGGCAGGGCACAACGTCCTGACTTTC.

The gene calls are TRBV9 and TRBJ1-1, with unresolved D. V lost 3 bases to trimming and J lost 8 bases, with 14 bases between them. Germline V lookup: CDR1 SGDLS, CDR2 YYNGEE. The CDR3 contains 13 residues. In DNA, the CDR3 is TGTGCCAGCAGCGCCCGCGCCCAACCGGAAGCTTTCTTT. As protein: CASSARAQPEAFF.

This sequence joins TRBV30 and TRBJ1-4; D uncertain. The CDR3 loop spans 12 amino acids. Trimming removed 4 bases at V and 8 bases at J, with 11 bases between. The germline CDR1 and CDR2 sequences are GTSNPN and SVGIG (reference sequence). The CDR3: CAWTSMGEKLFF. CDR3 coding DNA: TGTGCCTGGACCAGCATGGGCGAAAAACTGTTTTTT. Using reference TRBV30 and TRBJ1-4 for the parts outside the CDR3, the full variable domain is SQTIHQWPATLVQPVGSPLSLECTVEGTSNPNLYWYRQAAGRGLQLLFYSVGIGQISSEVPQNLSASRPQDRQFILSSKKLLLSDSGFYLCAWTSMGEKLFFGSGTQLSVL.

The chain couples TRBV6-2 or TRBV6-3 to TRBJ2-7; 11 positions match TRBD1. From germline, CDR1 is MNHEY and CDR2 SVGEGT. The CDR3 runs to 15 residues. With V trimmed by 5 bases and J by 10 bases, 13 bases remained unmatched. The CDR3 sequence is CASSPGQGALVVQYV. The DNA for the CDR3 is TGTGCCAGCAGTCCCGGACAGGGGGCGCTTGTGGTCCAGTACGTC.

This chain connects TRBV3-1 (or the pseudogene TRBV3-2) to TRBJ2-3; 9 bases are shared with TRBD2. The V gene end was trimmed by 5 bases and the J gene end by 4 bases; junction bases not matched to a gene: 7. Germline V gene sequence: CDR1 LGHDT, CDR2 YNNKEL (reference sequence). The CDR3 is 15 residues long. This CDR3 reads CASSSSRLAADTQYF. Written as DNA, the CDR3 is TGTGCCAGCAGCTCTTCCCGACTAGCGGCAGATACGCAGTATTTT.

The chain has TRBV19 and TRBJ1-3; D remains unclear. The V gene lost 7 bases and the J gene lost 3 bases, with 10 bases spanning the gap. CDR1 and CDR2 (germline): LNHDA, SQIVND (reference sequence). The CDR3 covers 13 residues. Here the CDR3 reads CASNGRGGNTIYF. The DNA for the CDR3 is TGTGCCAGTAACGGGAGAGGTGGAAACACCATATATTTT.

The chain is built from TRBV21-1 and TRBJ2-7; TRBD2 was called by the table and not checked on the DNA. TRBV21-1 is termed a pseudogene. This CDR3 spans 14 amino acids. The CDR3 region has the DNA TGTGCCAGCAGCAAAGGACTTAGCTCCTACGAGCAGTACGTC. This translates into CASSKGLSSYEQYV.

The V gene is TRBV6-1, the J gene TRBJ2-7, with TRBD2 as a possible D gene (5 bases). This CDR3 is built from 12 residues. The germline V and J ends were trimmed by 3 bases and 7 bases, with 10 bases remaining between them. The germline V gene encodes CDR1 MNHNS and CDR2 SASEGT. The DNA for the CDR3 is TGTGCCAGCAGTGAGGACTGGAGGGAGCAGTACTTC. This translates into CASSEDWREQYF.

This rearrangement joins TRBV5-1 to TRBJ2-3, with D possibly TRBD2 on 6 matching bases. V was shortened by 4 bases and J by 0 bases, with 12 bases between the two germline ends. This CDR3 comprises 15 residues. CDR1 is SGHRS and CDR2 is YFSETQ in the germline V gene. The CDR3 is CASSPGLSSTDTQYF. CDR3 sequence (DNA): TGCGCCAGCAGCCCGGGACTCTCTAGCACAGATACGCAGTATTTT.

The J gene is TRBJ2-1, the V gene TRBV5-1, with TRBD2 identical over 10 bases. Germline assignment: CDR1 SGHRS and CDR2 YFSETQ. Unmatched junction bases numbered 5, after V lost 1 base and J lost 4 bases. This CDR3 is 16 amino acids long. This chain's CDR3 is CASSLSAGGLYNEQFF. The CDR3 DNA follows: TGCGCCAGCAGCTTGTCAGCGGGGGGGCTATACAATGAGCAGTTCTTC.

This chain links TRBV7-9 with TRBJ1-1; D remains unclear. The CDR3 runs 13 residues. Germline assignment: CDR1 SEHNR and CDR2 FQNEAQ (reference sequence). Trimming removed 5 bases from V and 8 bases from J, with 15 bases in between. The CDR3 DNA is TGTGCCAGCAGCCCAGTGGGCGGCCTAGAAGCTTTCTTT. This sequence encodes CASSPVGGLEAFF.

In DNA, the CDR3 is TGCGCCAGCAGCTTGGAAGGGCTCAGGGGCTACAATGAGCAGTTCTTC. As protein: CASSLEGLRGYNEQFF. This sequence joins TRBV5-1 and TRBJ2-1; TRBD1 might be the D (6 bases). V dropped 0 bases and J dropped 3 bases, with 13 bases sitting between them. The CDR3 totals 16 residues. CDR1 SGHRS and CDR2 YFSETQ come from the germline V gene.

The J gene is TRBJ1-1, the V gene TRBV28; D is perhaps TRBD1 (5 bases). CDR3 length equals 12 residues. V was trimmed by 8 bases and J by 3 bases, leaving 10 bases between them. From germline, CDR1 is MDHEN and CDR2 SYDVKM. Here the CDR3 reads CASQTGDTEAFF. The CDR3 nucleotides read TGTGCCAGCCAAACAGGAGACACTGAAGCTTTCTTT. The variable domain in full, completed from reference TRBV28 and TRBJ1-1, reads DVKVTQSSRYLVKRTGEKVFLECVQDMDHENMFWYRQDPGLGLRLIYFSYDVKMKEKGDIPEGYSVSREKKERFSLILESASTNQTSMYLCASQTGDTEAFFGQGTRLTVV.

This clone turned up a few times. The chain couples TRBV27 to TRBJ2-2; TRBD1 is a possible D gene (6 bases). Germline CDR1 reads MNHEY; CDR2 reads SMNVEV (reference sequence). Trimming removed 6 bases at V and 3 bases at J, with 14 bases between. The CDR3 covers 15 residues. The CDR3 DNA reads as TGTGCCAGCAGCCGCCGGCAGGGGTACACCGGGGAGCTGTTTTTT. Translation gives CASSRRQGYTGELFF.

The rearrangement uses TRBV28 and TRBJ2-7; TRBD1 or TRBD2 may be the D gene (6 bases each). The V end lost 8 bases, the J end lost 3 bases, and 26 bases lay between the germline ends. Germline assignment: CDR1 MDHEN and CDR2 SYDVKM. The CDR3 runs 17 residues. In nucleotides, the CDR3 is TGTGCCAGCTCCCGGACGCGAGGGGGGAAAAAGAACTACGAGCAGTACTTC. It is translated as CASSRTRGGKKNYEQYF.

The chain couples TRBV2 to TRBJ1-2; 7 bases are a match to TRBD1. The CDR3 is made up of 13 amino acids. V shed 3 bases and J 8 bases; nucleotides not matched to a gene: 6. Germline CDR1 reads SNHLY; CDR2 reads FYNNEI. CDR3 DNA sequence: TGTGCCAGCAGTGAGGGCAGGGGGTTGGGCTACACCTTC. This sequence encodes CASSEGRGLGYTF.

In this sample, this clone turned up a few times. The chain links TRBV9 to TRBJ2-1; the D call may be TRBD1 or TRBD2 (5 bases each). V was shortened by 4 bases and J by 0 bases, with 11 bases between the two germline ends. In germline, CDR1 is SGDLS, CDR2 YYNGEE. This CDR3 is 15 amino acids long. The CDR3 nucleotides read TGTGCCAGCAGCTTCCGGGACCGCTCCTACAATGAGCAGTTCTTC. This sequence encodes CASSFRDRSYNEQFF.

The chain carries TRBV7-6 and TRBJ2-2, with a weak D call TRBD2 (6 bases). Germline CDR1 reads SGHVS; CDR2 reads FNYEAQ. This CDR3 is 15 amino acids long. Trimming pared 5 bases from V and 1 base from J, leaving 11 bases between. CDR3 region: CASSLPGGNTGELFF. The CDR3 DNA sequence: TGTGCCAGCAGCCTACCCGGGGGGAACACCGGGGAGCTGTTTTTT.

The chain uses TRBV11-3 and TRBJ2-1; 8 bases agree with TRBD1. J gave up 5 bases and V 5 bases, and 5 bases lay outside the gene matches. Germline V gives CDR1 SGHNT, CDR2 YENEEA. The CDR3 loop spans 14 amino acids. The CDR3 here is CASSDRGGNNEQFF. The DNA of the CDR3 is TGTGCCAGCAGCGACAGGGGTGGCAACAATGAGCAGTTCTTC.

The genes are TRBV2 and TRBJ2-1; D perhaps matches TRBD2 (5 bases). Germline V gene lookup returns CDR1 SNHLY and CDR2 FYNNEI. The CDR3 has 11 amino acids. V dropped 7 bases and J dropped 5 bases, with 6 bases sitting between them. The CDR3 region is CASMRDNEQFF. The DNA for the CDR3 is TGTGCCAGCATGCGGGACAATGAGCAGTTCTTC.

This chain connects TRBV7-6 to TRBJ2-2, with D possibly being TRBD1 (7 bases). V was clipped by 5 bases and J by 5 bases, with 15 bases between them. This CDR3 spans 15 amino acids. Germline lookup yields CDR1 SGHVS and CDR2 FNYEAQ. The CDR3 nucleotides read TGTGCCAGCAGCCAAAGGACAGGAGGGACCGGGGAGCTGTTTTTT. It specifies CASSQRTGGTGELFF.

The gene calls are TRBV24-1 and TRBJ2-1; D possibly uses TRBD1 or TRBD2 (7 bases each). Germline CDR1 reads KGHDR; CDR2 reads SFDVKD. This CDR3 spans 17 amino acids. Trimming shortened V by 3 bases and J by 3 bases, and 17 bases separated the two germline ends. The CDR3 bases are TGTGCCACCAGTGATCTCTGGGGAGGGGGCGACTACAATGAGCAGTTCTTC. This sequence encodes CATSDLWGGGDYNEQFF.

In its sample, this clone was seen many times. This rearrangement joins TRBV7-7 to TRBJ2-5; either TRBD1 or TRBD2 may supply D (5 bases each). Germline V gene data show CDR1 as SSHAT and CDR2 as FNYEAQ (reference sequence). Trimming cost V 5 bases and J 4 bases, with 17 bases left between them. CDR3 length: 15 residues. The CDR3 DNA reads TGTGCCAGCAGCCAGACCGTAGGGGCGGGAGAGACCCAGTACTTC. This codes for CASSQTVGAGETQYF.

This rearrangement joins TRBV21-1 to TRBJ2-2; the D call in the table, TRBD2, was not verified against the DNA. TRBV21-1 is assigned pseudogene status. The CDR3 is made up of 19 amino acids. The CDR3 sequence is CASSNPQTSGRPNTGELFF. For the CDR3, the DNA is TGTGCCAGCAGCAACCCCCAGACTAGCGGGAGACCCAACACCGGGGAGCTGTTTTTT.

CDR3 amino acids: CAWSVGTSGSDEQYV. The CDR3 nucleotides read TGTGCCTGGAGTGTGGGGACTAGCGGGAGTGACGAGCAGTACGTC. J is TRBJ2-7 and V is TRBV30, with 14 bases lining up with TRBD2. From germline, CDR1 is GTSNPN and CDR2 SVGIG (reference sequence). Trimming at V came to 0 bases and at J to 5 bases, leaving 3 bases not matched to a gene. The length of the CDR3 is 15 residues.

CDR3 sequence reads: CASSFLDRPSPDTQYF. DNA of the CDR3: TGTGCCAGCAGCTTTTTAGATAGACCGTCCCCAGATACGCAGTATTTT. The gene calls are TRBV7-9 and TRBJ2-3; the D is unclear. Germline CDR1 reads SEHNR; CDR2 reads FQNEAQ (reference sequence). V was shortened by 3 bases and J by 4 bases, with 17 bases between the two germline ends. The CDR3 is 16 residues long.

This clone was counted once. The chain recombines TRBV18 with TRBJ2-5; TRBD2 agrees at 8 bases. Per germline, CDR1 KGHSH and CDR2 LQKENI. V lost 6 bases to trimming and J lost 4 bases; unmatched junction nucleotides: 19. CDR3 size: 18 residues. The DNA for the CDR3 is TGTGCCAGCTCCCCCAATGCGGCGGGAGGATTCGGAGGAGAGACCCAGTACTTC. Protein: CASSPNAAGGFGGETQYF.

The rearrangement links TRBV30 to TRBJ2-1, with D unresolved. CDR3 length: 11 residues. V was clipped by 4 bases and J by 3 bases, with 4 bases between them. Germline V gives CDR1 GTSNPN, CDR2 SVGIG (reference sequence). CDR3: CAWTSYNEQFF. As DNA, the CDR3 is TGTGCCTGGACTAGCTACAATGAGCAGTTCTTC.